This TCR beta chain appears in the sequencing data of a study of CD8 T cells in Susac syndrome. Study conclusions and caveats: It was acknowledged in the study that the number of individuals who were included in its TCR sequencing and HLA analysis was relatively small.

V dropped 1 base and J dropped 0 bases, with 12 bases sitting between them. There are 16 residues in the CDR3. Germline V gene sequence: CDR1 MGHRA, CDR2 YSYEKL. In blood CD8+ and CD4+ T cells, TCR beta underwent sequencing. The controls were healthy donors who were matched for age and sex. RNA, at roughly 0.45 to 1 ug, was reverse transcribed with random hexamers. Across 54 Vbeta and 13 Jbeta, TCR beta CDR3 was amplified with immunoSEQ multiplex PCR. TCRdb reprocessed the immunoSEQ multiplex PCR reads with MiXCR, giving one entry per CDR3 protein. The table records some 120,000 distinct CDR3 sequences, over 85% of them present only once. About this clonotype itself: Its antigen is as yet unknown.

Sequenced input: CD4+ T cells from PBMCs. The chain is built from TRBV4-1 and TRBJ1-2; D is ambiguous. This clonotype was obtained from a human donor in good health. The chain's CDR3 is CASSQAPPGANYGYTF. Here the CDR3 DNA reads TGCGCCAGCAGCCAAGCGCCCCCAGGAGCTAACTATGGCTACACCTTC.